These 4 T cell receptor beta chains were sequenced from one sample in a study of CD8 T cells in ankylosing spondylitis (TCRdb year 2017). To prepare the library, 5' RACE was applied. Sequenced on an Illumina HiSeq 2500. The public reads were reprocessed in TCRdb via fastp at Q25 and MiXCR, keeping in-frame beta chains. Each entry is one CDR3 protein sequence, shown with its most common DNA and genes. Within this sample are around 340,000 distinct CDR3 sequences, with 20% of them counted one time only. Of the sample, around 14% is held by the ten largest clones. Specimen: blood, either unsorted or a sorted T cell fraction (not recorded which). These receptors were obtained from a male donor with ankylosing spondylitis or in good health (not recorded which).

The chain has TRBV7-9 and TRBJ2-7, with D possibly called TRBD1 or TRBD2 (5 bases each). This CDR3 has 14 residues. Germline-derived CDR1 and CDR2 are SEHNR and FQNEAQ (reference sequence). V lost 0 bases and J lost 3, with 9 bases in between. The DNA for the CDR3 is TGTGCCAGCAGCTTAGCGCATGGGGGCTACGAGCAGTACTTC. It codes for CASSLAHGGYEQYF.

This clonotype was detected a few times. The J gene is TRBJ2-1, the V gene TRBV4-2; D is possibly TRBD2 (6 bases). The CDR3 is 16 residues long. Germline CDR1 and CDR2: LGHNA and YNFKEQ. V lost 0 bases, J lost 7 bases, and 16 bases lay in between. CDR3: CASSQEGEFGGNEQFF. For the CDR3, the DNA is TGTGCCAGCAGCCAAGAAGGGGAATTTGGGGGGAATGAGCAGTTCTTC.

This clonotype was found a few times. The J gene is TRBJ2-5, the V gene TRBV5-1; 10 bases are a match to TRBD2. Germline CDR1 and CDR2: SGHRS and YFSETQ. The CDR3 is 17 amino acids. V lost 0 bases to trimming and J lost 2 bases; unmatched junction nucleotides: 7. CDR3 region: CASSLVASGGRQETQYF. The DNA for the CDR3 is TGCGCCAGCAGCTTGGTGGCTAGCGGGGGCCGACAAGAGACCCAGTACTTC.

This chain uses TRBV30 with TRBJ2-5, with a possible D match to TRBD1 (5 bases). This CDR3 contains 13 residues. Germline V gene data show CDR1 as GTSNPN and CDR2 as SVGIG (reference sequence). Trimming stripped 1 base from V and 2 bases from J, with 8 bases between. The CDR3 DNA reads TGTGCCTGGAGTGATGACAGTCAAGAGACCCAGTACTTC. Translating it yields CAWSDDSQETQYF. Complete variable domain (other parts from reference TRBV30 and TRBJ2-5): SQTIHQWPATLVQPVGSPLSLECTVEGTSNPNLYWYRQAAGRGLQLLFYSVGIGQISSEVPQNLSASRPQDRQFILSSKKLLLSDSGFYLCAWSDDSQETQYFGPGTRLLVL.